Listed here are 8 T cell receptor beta chains from one sample, sequenced in a study of response to subunit inactivated influenza vaccine. Each CDR3 protein is one row after TCRdb ran MiXCR on the RT-PCR reads. The data hold a few hundred thousand distinct CDR3 sequences, with 14% observed a single time. This material consisted of PBMCs from blood, taken 12 days after vaccination. These TCRs come from a man aged 50 or older who received an inactivated influenza vaccine.

The chain links TRBV7-8 to TRBJ2-7; tentatively, D is TRBD1 (6 bases). V lost 5 bases to trimming and J lost 5 bases, with 13 bases between them. The CDR3 runs 13 residues. CDR1 is SGHVS and CDR2 is FQNEAQ in the germline V gene. CDR3 amino acids: CASSLRGTHEQYF. CDR3 DNA: TGTGCCAGCAGCCTACGAGGGACACACGAGCAGTACTTC.

V usage is TRBV10-2 and J usage is TRBJ1-6; TRBD1 matches 8 bases. V trimming: 6 bases; J trimming: 8 bases; junction bases outside the gene matches: 3. This CDR3 has 13 residues. Germline loops: CDR1 WSHSY, CDR2 SAAADI. CDR3: CASRDREDSPLHF. CDR3 coding DNA: TGCGCCAGCAGGGACAGGGAAGATTCACCCCTCCACTTT.

CDR3 nucleotides: TGTGCCAGCGCTGGGACTCTCAATGAGCAGTTCTTC. It encodes CASAGTLNEQFF. The chain carries TRBV18 and TRBJ2-1; TRBD2 is a possible D gene (6 bases). Trimming left V 8 bases short and J 6 bases short, with 11 bases between. The length of the CDR3 is 12 residues. The germline V gene encodes CDR1 KGHSH and CDR2 LQKENI.

V and J are TRBV5-1 and TRBJ2-5; 7 bases fit TRBD1. CDR1 is SGHRS and CDR2 is YFSETQ in the germline V gene. CDR3 size: 14 residues. Losses at the gene ends were 3 bases for V and 5 bases for J; bases not matched to a gene: 7. The CDR3 region is CASSSTGIRETQYF. The CDR3, as DNA: TGCGCCAGCAGCTCGACAGGGATTCGGGAGACCCAGTACTTC.

This clonotype occurred a few times. CDR3 residues: CASSTGTGMGGYTF. CDR3 bases: TGTGCCAGCAGCACCGGGACAGGGATGGGAGGCTACACCTTC. The genes are TRBV25-1 and TRBJ1-2; 9 bases map to TRBD1. Germline V gene data show CDR1 as MGHDK and CDR2 as SYGVNS. CDR3 size: 14 residues. Trimming took 6 bases from V and 8 from J; bases not matched to a gene: 10.

The chain is built from TRBV7-8 and TRBJ2-2; TRBD1 matches at 9 bases. Germline CDR1 SGHVS, CDR2 FQNEAQ. Losses at the gene ends were 1 base for V and 4 bases for J; bases not matched to a gene: 7. The CDR3 contains 17 residues. The CDR3: CASSLDRDRASTGELFF. The CDR3, as DNA: TGTGCCAGCAGCTTAGACCGGGACAGGGCATCCACCGGGGAGCTGTTTTTT.

This chain joins TRBV27 and TRBJ2-3; 9 nucleotides match TRBD1. This CDR3 is 16 amino acids long. Losses at the gene ends were 3 bases for V and 1 base for J; bases not matched to a gene: 5. The germline gives CDR1 MNHEY, CDR2 SMNVEV (reference sequence). The CDR3 loop is CASSFSGDRGTDTQYF. Written as DNA, the CDR3 is TGTGCCAGCAGTTTCTCTGGGGACAGGGGCACAGATACGCAGTATTTT.

This rearrangement joins TRBV14 to TRBJ2-1; 7 bases are a match to TRBD2. V was clipped by 1 base and J by 7 bases; unmatched bases: 7. Germline V gene data show CDR1 as SGHDN and CDR2 as FVKESK. The CDR3 consists of 15 residues. This CDR3 reads CASSQGRGKFNEQFF. The CDR3 bases are TGTGCCAGCAGCCAAGGGCGGGGGAAATTTAATGAGCAGTTCTTC.